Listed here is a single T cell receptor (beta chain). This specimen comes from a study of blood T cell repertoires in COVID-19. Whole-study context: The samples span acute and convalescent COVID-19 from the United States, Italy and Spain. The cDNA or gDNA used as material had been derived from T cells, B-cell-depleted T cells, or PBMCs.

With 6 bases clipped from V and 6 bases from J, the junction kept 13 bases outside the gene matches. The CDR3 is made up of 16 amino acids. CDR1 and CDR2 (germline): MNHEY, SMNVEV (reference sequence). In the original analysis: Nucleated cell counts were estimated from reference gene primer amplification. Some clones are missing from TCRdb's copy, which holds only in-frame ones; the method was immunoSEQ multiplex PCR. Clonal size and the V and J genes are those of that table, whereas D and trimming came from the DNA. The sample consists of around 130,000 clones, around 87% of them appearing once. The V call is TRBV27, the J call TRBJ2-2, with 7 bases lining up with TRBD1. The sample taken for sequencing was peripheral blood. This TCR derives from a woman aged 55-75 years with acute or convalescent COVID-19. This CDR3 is CASSSPTGTSPGELFF. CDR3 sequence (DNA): TGTGCCAGCAGCTCCCCGACAGGGACCTCACCCGGGGAGCTGTTTTTT.